The 23 T cell receptor beta chains presented below share a single source sample, sequenced in a study of blood T cell repertoires in COVID-19. Measured with immunoSEQ multiplex PCR; TCRdb has only the in-frame clones, and not every one. The sample shows about 480,000 clones, 89% of them seen only once. Sequences were obtained from peripheral blood. These receptors came from a man aged 18 to 30 with COVID-19, enrolled during active disease.

This chain connects TRBV15 to TRBJ2-7, with a weak D call TRBD2 (6 bases). This CDR3 contains 15 residues. Trimming cost V 1 base and J 1 base, with 11 bases left between them. Germline CDR1 reads LNHNV; CDR2 reads YYDKDF (reference sequence). Written as DNA, the CDR3 is TGTGCCACCAGCAGAGGCGGGGCCTATTCCTACGAGCAGTACTTC. This codes for CATSRGGAYSYEQYF. Combining the CDR3 with reference TRBV15 and TRBJ2-7 gives the whole variable domain DAMVIQNPRYQVTQFGKPVTLSCSQTLNHNVMYWYQQKSSQAPKLLFHYYDKDFNNEADTPDNFQSRRPNTSFCFLDIRSPGLGDTAMYLCATSRGGAYSYEQYFGPGTRLTVT.

The chain links TRBV7-9 to TRBJ2-7; TRBD2 agrees at 9 bases. Germline values: CDR1 SEHNR, CDR2 FQNEAQ (reference sequence). V lost 3 bases and J lost 5; bases outside the gene matches: 8. CDR3 length: 15 residues. The CDR3 DNA is TGTGCCAGCAGCTTTTCCGCGGGGGGGCCGGACGAGCAGTACTTC. Translated: CASSFSAGGPDEQYF.

The chain employs TRBV3-1 (or the pseudogene TRBV3-2) and TRBJ2-1; D not resolved. Between the trimmed V and J ends, which lost 0 bases and 3 bases, there was a span of 6 bases. In germline, CDR1 is LGHDT, CDR2 YNNKEL (reference sequence). The CDR3 sequence is 14 residues long. This CDR3 reads CASSQDPYYNEQFF. CDR3 bases: TGTGCCAGCAGCCAAGATCCCTACTACAATGAGCAGTTCTTC.

V and J are TRBV24-1 and TRBJ2-2; no clear D gene. V lost 5 bases and J 4 bases, leaving 10 bases between the germline ends. The CDR3 extends over 14 amino acids. CDR1 and CDR2 (germline): KGHDR, SFDVKD. The chain's CDR3 is CATSAMRSTGELFF. CDR3 nucleotide sequence: TGTGCCACCAGTGCCATGCGGAGCACCGGGGAGCTGTTTTTT.

With regard to this clone: A far bigger clonotype differs at one base, so this is likely a read error. The chain employs TRBV7-9 and TRBJ2-7, with 7 bases aligning to TRBD1. The CDR3 loop spans 12 amino acids. Per the germline V gene, CDR1 is SEHNR and CDR2 is FQNEAQ (reference sequence). V shed 5 bases and J 6 bases; nucleotides not matched to a gene: 4. In DNA form, the CDR3 reads TGTGCCAGCAGCCCGACAGGGATCGAGCAGTACTTC. It yields the protein CASSPTGIEQYF.

The J gene is TRBJ1-2, the V gene TRBV2; maybe TRBD1 (5 bases). The CDR3 is made up of 13 amino acids. Germline-derived CDR1 and CDR2 are SNHLY and FYNNEI. V dropped 4 bases and J dropped 3 bases, with 9 bases sitting between them. The CDR3 region has the DNA TGTGCCAGCAGTGGTACAGGTCACTATGGCTACACCTTC. Its translation is CASSGTGHYGYTF.

The V and J genes are TRBV12-3 or TRBV12-4 and TRBJ1-4, with unresolved D. The CDR3 length is 12 residues. Deletions cut 3 bases from V and 6 bases from J, with 5 bases between. The CDR3 DNA is TGTGCCAGCAGTTTCACGGATGAAAAACTGTTTTTT. Its translation: CASSFTDEKLFF.

J is TRBJ2-7 and V is TRBV2, with 10 bases matching TRBD1. Germline V CDR1 and CDR2: SNHLY, FYNNEI. V trimming: 8 bases; J trimming: 0 bases; junction bases outside the gene matches: 1. The CDR3 has 13 amino acids. CDR3 residues: CASRDRGSYEQYF. CDR3 DNA: TGTGCCAGCCGGGACAGGGGCTCCTACGAGCAGTACTTC.

The gene calls are TRBV15 and TRBJ2-1; a weak D match, TRBD1 (6 bases). The CDR3 consists of 13 residues. V shed 5 bases and J shed 6 bases, with 11 bases lying between them. Per the germline V gene, CDR1 is LNHNV and CDR2 is YYDKDF (reference sequence). CDR3 bases: TGTGCCACCAGCGCTCGGACAGCCAATGAGCAGTTCTTC. It yields the protein CATSARTANEQFF.

The V and J genes are TRBV20-1 and TRBJ1-1; D is perhaps TRBD1 (6 bases). The CDR3 covers 14 residues. V was cut by 3 bases and J by 7 bases, with 18 bases left in between. Germline-derived CDR1 and CDR2 are DFQATT and SNEGSKA (reference sequence). CDR3 residues: CSASLRAGGSEAFF. DNA for the CDR3: TGCAGTGCTAGTCTGCGTGCGGGGGGCAGTGAAGCTTTCTTT.

The CDR3 DNA reads as TGTGCCAGCAGCTTAGAACCGGCCGCGGGAGGTATCGATGAGCAGTTCTTC. Protein: CASSLEPAAGGIDEQFF. The chain has TRBV11-3 and TRBJ2-1; 8 bases align to TRBD2. This CDR3 has 17 amino acids. The ends lost 0 bases at V and 8 bases at J; junction bases unmatched: 12. Germline V gene sequence: CDR1 SGHNT, CDR2 YENEEA.

The V call is TRBV30, the J call TRBJ1-1; D remains ambiguous. V dropped 0 bases and J dropped 4 bases, with 6 bases sitting between them. There are 12 residues in the CDR3. Germline V CDR1 and CDR2: GTSNPN, SVGIG (reference sequence). This CDR3 is CAWSVETTEAFF. CDR3 coding DNA: TGTGCCTGGAGTGTGGAGACCACTGAAGCTTTCTTT.

The chain couples TRBV19 to TRBJ1-1; 9 bases align to TRBD1. The CDR3 contains 17 residues. The J segment lost 0 bases and the V segment lost 5 bases, leaving 10 bases of the junction unmatched. Germline loops: CDR1 LNHDA, CDR2 SQIVND (reference sequence). The CDR3, as DNA: TGTGCCAGTAGTGCGGGACAGGGTCCCCCGTTGAACACTGAAGCTTTCTTT. Amino acids: CASSAGQGPPLNTEAFF. The full variable domain, in which reference TRBV19 and TRBJ1-1 provide the parts outside the CDR3, is DGGITQSPKYLFRKEGQNVTLSCEQNLNHDAMYWYRQDPGQGLRLIYYSQIVNDFQKGDIAEGYSVSREKKESFPLTVTSAQKNPTAFYLCASSAGQGPPLNTEAFFGQGTRLTVV.

The J gene is TRBJ2-7, the V gene TRBV7-2; 8 nucleotides agree with TRBD1. V lost 5 bases, J lost 8 bases, and 17 bases stayed unmatched. This CDR3 spans 16 amino acids. Germline V lookup: CDR1 SGHTA, CDR2 FQGNSA. This CDR3 reads CASSHPYGTGLFKQYF. DNA for the CDR3: TGTGCCAGCAGCCACCCCTACGGGACAGGCCTCTTCAAGCAGTACTTC. Together with reference TRBV7-2 and TRBJ2-7, the CDR3 gives the full variable domain: GAGVSQSPSNKVTEKGKDVELRCDPISGHTALYWYRQSLGQGLEFLIYFQGNSAPDKSGLPSDRFSAERTGGSVSTLTIQRTQQEDSAVYLCASSHPYGTGLFKQYFGPGTRLTVT.

The chain links TRBV11-2 to TRBJ2-2; perhaps TRBD1 as D (6 bases). The CDR3 spans 14 residues. V was pared by 1 base and J by 8 bases, with 11 bases between. The germline gives CDR1 SGHAT, CDR2 FQNNGV. The CDR3 protein is CASSLGAGAGELFF. In DNA form, the CDR3 reads TGTGCCAGCAGCTTAGGGGCAGGGGCGGGGGAGCTGTTTTTT. The full variable domain, rest sourced from reference TRBV11-2 and TRBJ2-2, is EAGVAQSPRYKIIEKRQSVAFWCNPISGHATLYWYQQILGQGPKLLIQFQNNGVVDDSQLPKDRFSAERLKGVDSTLKIQPAKLEDSAVYLCASSLGAGAGELFFGEGSRLTVL.

The chain joins TRBV18 to TRBJ1-1, with D unclear. CDR1 and CDR2 (germline): KGHSH, LQKENI. This CDR3 is 17 amino acids long. Trimming stripped 1 base from V and 2 bases from J, with 17 bases between. The CDR3 region is CASSPRTIGGLNTEAFF. The CDR3 nucleotides read TGTGCCAGCTCACCACGGACCATCGGAGGGCTAAACACTGAAGCTTTCTTT.

This sequence joins TRBV29-1 and TRBJ1-1; D is undetermined. The germline V and J ends were trimmed by 5 bases and 7 bases, with 17 bases remaining between them. The V gene's germline CDR1 is SQVTM and CDR2 ANQGSEA. This CDR3 region has 13 residues. The CDR3 DNA reads as TGCAGCGTTAGGACTACTGAAGGATATGAAGCTTTCTTT. Its translation is CSVRTTEGYEAFF.

This rearrangement joins TRBV12-3 or TRBV12-4 to TRBJ2-4; D is unresolved. CDR3 length equals 13 residues. The V end was cut by 5 bases, the J end by 10 bases, with 15 bases between. CDR3 in DNA: TGTGCCAGCAGTGGCTCCTCGGTCGGGATTCAGTACTTC. It specifies CASSGSSVGIQYF.

This sequence joins TRBV19 and TRBJ2-3, with 8 bases fitting TRBD2. The germline gives CDR1 LNHDA, CDR2 SQIVND (reference sequence). This CDR3 has 15 amino acids. V gave up 4 bases and J gave up 6 bases; unmatched junction bases: 9. DNA for the CDR3: TGTGCCAGTAGTACCAGGACTAGCCTCACCGATACGCAGTATTTT. This encodes CASSTRTSLTDTQYF.

The chain uses TRBV19 and TRBJ1-1; 11 positions match TRBD1. The CDR3 spans 17 residues. V was clipped by 8 bases and J by 5 bases; unmatched bases: 16. Germline loops: CDR1 LNHDA, CDR2 SQIVND (reference sequence). CDR3 protein: CASRPRTGGRYVTEAFF. The DNA of the CDR3 is TGTGCCAGTCGCCCAAGGACAGGGGGCCGGTATGTTACTGAAGCTTTCTTT.

CDR3 sequence (DNA): TGTGCCAGTAGTGCGGGGGGGGCGGAAGAGACCCAGTACTTC. Amino acids: CASSAGGAEETQYF. The V call is TRBV19, the J call TRBJ2-5; 9 nucleotides line up with TRBD2. CDR1 is LNHDA and CDR2 is SQIVND in the germline V gene (reference sequence). J lost 3 bases, V lost 5 bases, and 4 bases had no gene match. The CDR3 runs to 14 residues. Using reference TRBV19 and TRBJ2-5 for the parts outside the CDR3, the full variable domain is DGGITQSPKYLFRKEGQNVTLSCEQNLNHDAMYWYRQDPGQGLRLIYYSQIVNDFQKGDIAEGYSVSREKKESFPLTVTSAQKNPTAFYLCASSAGGAEETQYFGPGTRLLVL.

The chain employs TRBV5-1 and TRBJ1-6; the D gene is possibly TRBD1 (5 bases). The V end lost 4 bases, the J end lost 3 bases, and 11 bases lay between the germline ends. The CDR3 runs to 15 residues. Germline V gene data show CDR1 as SGHRS and CDR2 as YFSETQ. CDR3 DNA sequence: TGCGCCAGCAGCCGAGACAGCAACTATAATTCACCCCTCCACTTT. Its translation is CASSRDSNYNSPLHF.

The count of this clone is one. The chain links TRBV7-6 to TRBJ2-2; D gene uncertain. The germline V and J ends were trimmed by 5 bases and 0 bases, with 10 bases remaining between them. CDR1 SGHVS and CDR2 FNYEAQ come from the germline V gene. The CDR3 length is 15 residues. The CDR3 spells CASSNPVANTGELFF. The CDR3 bases are TGTGCCAGCAGCAACCCGGTGGCGAACACCGGGGAGCTGTTTTTT.